The clone carrying this TCR beta chain was recorded once. At one of its ends the junction is not consistent with the germline gene, which may arise from a read error. The record originates from a study of response to subunit inactivated influenza vaccine. The CDR3 length is 13 residues. CDR1 and CDR2 from the germline V gene are MNHEY and SVGEGT. A single record per CDR3 protein comes from TCRdb applying MiXCR to the RT-PCR reads. Found here are some 540,000 distinct CDR3 sequences, approximately 22% of them singletons; the top ten hold 2.5% to 3%. This same sample was also taken into another study, of T cells expressing NK-cell markers. From that paper: With UMIs, 5'RACE template switching was used to make TCR beta cDNA. Each of 5 to 7 donors carried dominant NKG2C+ clonotypes accounting for roughly 1.0-7.0% of CD8+ T cells.

Sequenced material: CD4+ T cells sorted from PBMCs, taken 11 to 12 days after vaccination. V and J are TRBV6-2 or TRBV6-3 and TRBJ2-1, with 7 bases lining up with TRBD1. This sequence was found in a man in his forties or fifties who received an inactivated influenza vaccine. The CDR3 spells CASRYEKTGSLLF. In DNA, the CDR3 is TGTGCCAGCAGATACGAAAAGACAGGGTCCTTACTCTTC.